The 26 T cell receptor beta chains presented below share a single source sample, sequenced in a study of blood T cell repertoires in COVID-19 (TCRdb year 2020). Libraries were made using the immunoSEQ multiplex PCR assay. TCRdb mirrors the immuneACCESS table, restricted to in-frame sequences. Some clones are absent from its copies; in checked studies, under half trace to an unresolved V gene, and the reason for the others is unknown. The sample includes 61,000 or so clones, with over 80% observed a single time. The biggest ten clones account for approximately 3.5% of the sample. Sequenced: peripheral blood. The receptors stem from a woman older than 75 with acute or convalescent COVID-19.

The chain is built from TRBV3-1 (or the pseudogene TRBV3-2) and TRBJ2-2, with D possibly TRBD1 on 5 matching bases. Deletions cut 0 bases from V and 10 bases from J, with 15 bases between. The CDR3 is 15 residues long. CDR1 is LGHDT, CDR2 YNNKEL, per germline (reference sequence). The CDR3 region is CASSQDRVRYAELFF. CDR3 DNA sequence: TGTGCCAGCAGCCAAGACAGGGTGAGGTATGCGGAGCTGTTTTTT.

This chain links TRBV6-2 or TRBV6-3 with TRBJ1-1; tentative D call: TRBD1 (5 bases). CDR1 MNHEY and CDR2 SVGEGT come from the germline V gene. The CDR3 contains 14 residues. V gave up 4 bases and J gave up 3 bases, with 12 bases separating them. DNA of the CDR3: TGTGCCAGCAGTTTAATACAGGTACACACTGAAGCTTTCTTT. Encoded protein: CASSLIQVHTEAFF.

This chain connects TRBV6-1 to TRBJ2-5, with no clear D. The CDR3 has 12 residues. CDR1 MNHNS and CDR2 SASEGT come from the germline V gene. V was shortened by 3 bases and J by 5 bases, with 7 bases between the two germline ends. CDR3 nucleotides: TGTGCCAGCAGTGACGTCCTGGAGACCCAGTACTTC. Its translation is CASSDVLETQYF.

The chain is built from TRBV6-6 and TRBJ1-5; D possibly corresponds to TRBD1 (6 bases). The CDR3 runs to 12 residues. Between the trimmed V and J ends, which lost 8 bases and 6 bases, there was a span of 11 bases. Germline V lookup: CDR1 MNHNY, CDR2 SVGAGI (reference sequence). Here the CDR3 DNA reads TGTGCCAGCCGGGGGGGGGCTCAGCCCCAGCATTTT. Translating gives CASRGGAQPQHF.

The chain has TRBV2 and TRBJ1-5, with TRBD1 matching 7 bases. The CDR3 loop spans 15 amino acids. The V gene's germline CDR1 is SNHLY and CDR2 FYNNEI. With V trimmed by 6 bases and J by 6 bases, 11 bases remained unmatched. The CDR3 loop reads CASRETGAGGQPQHF. The CDR3 coding sequence is TGTGCCAGCAGAGAAACAGGGGCTGGGGGTCAGCCCCAGCATTTT. The full variable domain, in which reference TRBV2 and TRBJ1-5 provide the parts outside the CDR3, is EPEVTQTPSHQVTQMGQEVILRCVPISNHLYFYWYRQILGQKVEFLVSFYNNEISEKSEIFDDQFSVERPDGSNFTLKIRSTKLEDSAMYFCASRETGAGGQPQHFGDGTRLSIL.

The V and J genes are TRBV4-3 and TRBJ2-1; TRBD2 matches 7 bases. CDR1 and CDR2 (germline): LGHNA, YSLEER. V lost 1 base and J lost 4; bases outside the gene matches: 4. The CDR3 contains 15 residues. The CDR3 loop reads CASSQVASGYNEQFF. DNA of the CDR3: TGCGCCAGCAGCCAAGTGGCTAGCGGATACAATGAGCAGTTCTTC.

The rearrangement uses TRBV5-1 and TRBJ1-5, with a weak D call TRBD1 (6 bases). The CDR3 extends over 16 amino acids. From germline, CDR1 is SGHRS and CDR2 YFSETQ. V dropped 4 bases and J dropped 7 bases, with 21 bases sitting between them. DNA for the CDR3: TGCGCCAGCAGCCCGACCGGGACACCGGGGGGACAGCCCCAGCATTTT. This encodes CASSPTGTPGGQPQHF.

The sample holds one count of this clone. V gene TRBV7-9 combines with J gene TRBJ2-1; 8 bases match TRBD2. Germline V lookup: CDR1 SEHNR, CDR2 FQNEAQ (reference sequence). V was pared by 5 bases and J by 5 bases, with 5 bases of the junction left unmatched. The CDR3 is 14 amino acids. The CDR3 region is CASSPRTSNNEQFF. The CDR3, as DNA: TGTGCCAGCAGCCCCCGGACTAGCAACAATGAGCAGTTCTTC.

CDR3 bases: TGTGCCAGTAGTATGACAGGGAACACTGAAGCTTTCTTT. It encodes CASSMTGNTEAFF. The V call is TRBV19, the J call TRBJ1-1; tentatively, D is TRBD1 (6 bases). The V gene lost 3 bases and the J gene lost 1 base, with 6 bases spanning the gap. The CDR3 runs 13 residues. In germline, CDR1 is LNHDA, CDR2 SQIVND (reference sequence).

This rearrangement joins TRBV27 to TRBJ1-1, with 9 bases matching TRBD1. The germline V gene has CDR1 MNHEY and CDR2 SMNVEV (reference sequence). V was clipped by 4 bases and J by 9 bases; unmatched bases: 9. The CDR3 consists of 14 residues. DNA for the CDR3: TGTGCCAGCAGTTATAGGGGACAGGGATCTCAAGCTTTCTTT. Residues: CASSYRGQGSQAFF.

This chain joins TRBV7-8 and TRBJ2-1; 9 positions agree with TRBD2. CDR1 is SGHVS and CDR2 is FQNEAQ in the germline V gene. CDR3 length: 16 amino acids. The trim removed 4 bases at V and 4 bases at J, leaving 8 bases unmatched. The CDR3 coding sequence is TGTGCCAGCAGCTCCGCTAGCGGGGCTTCTTACAATGAGCAGTTCTTC. Translating gives CASSSASGASYNEQFF.

The rearrangement links TRBV5-6 to TRBJ1-1, with 7 nucleotides matching TRBD1. The CDR3 contains 14 residues. CDR1 is SGHDT, CDR2 YYEEEE, per germline. V gave up 3 bases and J gave up 4 bases; unmatched junction bases: 6. CDR3 in amino acids: CASSSTGATTEAFF. CDR3 bases: TGTGCCAGCAGCTCCACAGGGGCTACCACTGAAGCTTTCTTT.

The chain carries TRBV3-1 (or the pseudogene TRBV3-2) and TRBJ1-1; D uncertain. The germline CDR1 and CDR2 sequences are LGHDT and YNNKEL (reference sequence). The V and J ends lost 4 bases and 5 bases respectively, with 11 bases between them. The CDR3 sequence is 13 residues long. CDR3 sequence: CASSPRSGTEAFF. For the CDR3, the DNA is TGTGCCAGCAGCCCCCGCTCGGGGACTGAAGCTTTCTTT.

The V call is TRBV11-1, the J call TRBJ1-6; tentative D call: TRBD1 (6 bases). The CDR3 contains 16 residues. The V and J ends lost 5 bases and 7 bases respectively, with 18 bases between them. Germline V gene data show CDR1 as SGHAT and CDR2 as FQDESV (reference sequence). The CDR3, as DNA: TGTGCCAGCAGCATTCAGGGGAGAGGAAGAAATTCACCCCTCCACTTT. Its translation: CASSIQGRGRNSPLHF.

This chain joins TRBV5-6 and TRBJ2-7; TRBD1 is a possible D gene (5 bases). The V gene's germline CDR1 is SGHDT and CDR2 YYEEEE. V shed 2 bases and J shed 1 base, with 10 bases lying between them. The CDR3 length is 14 residues. This chain's CDR3 is CASSLLRQSYEQYF. The CDR3 DNA is TGTGCCAGCAGCTTACTTCGACAGTCCTACGAGCAGTACTTC.

This chain connects TRBV9 to TRBJ1-3; D gene ambiguous. The CDR3 loop spans 18 amino acids. From germline, CDR1 is SGDLS and CDR2 YYNGEE. Trimming pared 2 bases from V and 0 bases from J, leaving 18 bases between. The CDR3 spells CASSVFSGGLSSGNTIYF. The CDR3 DNA is TGTGCCAGCAGCGTTTTCTCTGGAGGGTTGAGCTCTGGAAACACCATATATTTT.

The rearrangement links TRBV12-5 to TRBJ2-2, with 8 bases fitting TRBD1. Germline V gives CDR1 LGHNT, CDR2 FRNRAP. CDR3 size: 17 residues. J was trimmed by 0 bases and V by 6 bases; bases with no gene match: 9. The CDR3 here is CASGGQGLASNTGELFF. DNA for the CDR3: TGTGCTAGTGGAGGACAGGGCCTCGCCTCGAACACCGGGGAGCTGTTTTTT. Full variable domain (remainder filled in from reference TRBV12-5 and TRBJ2-2): DARVTQTPRHKVTEMGQEVTMRCQPILGHNTVFWYRQTMMQGLELLAYFRNRAPLDDSGMPKDRFSAEMPDATLATLKIQPSEPRDSAVYFCASGGQGLASNTGELFFGEGSRLTVL.

The chain recombines TRBV7-9 with TRBJ2-3, with a tentative D call TRBD1 (5 bases). CDR1 SEHNR and CDR2 FQNEAQ come from the germline V gene (reference sequence). This CDR3 is 15 amino acids long. V was pared by 5 bases and J by 4 bases, with 16 bases between. The CDR3 reads CASSRQTSSSDTQYF. Here the CDR3 DNA reads TGTGCCAGCAGCAGACAGACTTCTTCCTCAGATACGCAGTATTTT.

The chain employs TRBV19 and TRBJ2-5, with 7 positions matching TRBD2. The CDR3 covers 15 residues. Trimming cost V 1 base and J 1 base; bases outside gene matches: 3. The V gene's germline CDR1 is LNHDA and CDR2 SQIVND (reference sequence). CDR3 sequence (DNA): TGTGCCAGTAGTATAGTGTCTAGCGGCCAAGAGACCCAGTACTTC. This codes for CASSIVSSGQETQYF.

The CDR3 bases are TGCGCCAGCAGCCAAGAACAAGTCGCGGGTTCACCCCTCCACTTT. Amino acid sequence: CASSQEQVAGSPLHF. The V and J genes are TRBV4-3 and TRBJ1-6; no firm D call. Germline assignment: CDR1 LGHNA and CDR2 YSLEER. Trimming took off 0 bases at V and 9 bases at J, with 12 bases between the two ends. CDR3 length equals 15 residues.

This chain connects TRBV6-1 to TRBJ2-3; the match to TRBD2 covers 7 bases. Trimming removed 3 bases from V and 2 bases from J; junction bases left unmatched: 8. The CDR3 covers 16 residues. Germline V gives CDR1 MNHNS, CDR2 SASEGT. For the CDR3, the DNA is TGTGCCAGCAGTGAGGCCGCGGGACTACTCACAGATACGCAGTATTTT. Translating it yields CASSEAAGLLTDTQYF.

This clone occurred once. The chain combines TRBV28 with TRBJ1-1; weak D call: TRBD1 (5 bases). V lost 1 base and J 3 bases, leaving 15 bases between the germline ends. CDR3 length equals 16 residues. Germline V gene data show CDR1 as MDHEN and CDR2 as SYDVKM. In nucleotides, the CDR3 is TGTGCCAGCAGTTTATATCCCCTGACAGATCACACTGAAGCTTTCTTT. This translates into CASSLYPLTDHTEAFF.

This chain joins TRBV19 and TRBJ2-7; D call uncertain. Germline V gene lookup returns CDR1 LNHDA and CDR2 SQIVND (reference sequence). The V and J ends lost 6 bases and 3 bases respectively, with 15 bases between them. The CDR3 contains 14 residues. CDR3 nucleotides: TGTGCCAGTAGCCGCCTCCAGTCAAGCTACGAGCAGTACTTC. Translation gives CASSRLQSSYEQYF.

The CDR3 reads CASGGLASYEQYF. The DNA for the CDR3 is TGTGCCAGCGGGGGACTAGCGAGCTACGAGCAGTACTTC. The V and J genes are TRBV5-5 and TRBJ2-7; 10 bases match TRBD2. This CDR3 comprises 13 residues. From germline, CDR1 is SGHKS and CDR2 YYEKEE (reference sequence). J lost 3 bases, V lost 7 bases, and 4 bases had no gene match. Full variable domain (rest looked up from reference TRBV5-5 and TRBJ2-7): DAGVTQSPTHLIKTRGQQVTLRCSPISGHKSVSWYQQVLGQGPQFIFQYYEKEERGRGNFPDRFSARQFPNYSSELNVNALLLGDSALYLCASGGLASYEQYFGPGTRLTVT.

This chain uses TRBV3-1 (or the pseudogene TRBV3-2) with TRBJ2-2; D is unclear. Germline V gene lookup returns CDR1 LGHDT and CDR2 YNNKEL (reference sequence). Trimming removed 2 bases at V and 2 bases at J, with 6 bases between. The CDR3 spans 14 residues. The CDR3 loop is CASSQLSNTGELFF. For the CDR3, the DNA is TGTGCCAGCAGCCAATTATCTAACACCGGGGAGCTGTTTTTT.

This chain connects TRBV29-1 to TRBJ1-6; D is possibly TRBD1 (6 bases). CDR1 is SQVTM, CDR2 ANQGSEA, per germline. V lost 7 bases and J 7 bases, leaving 14 bases between the germline ends. This CDR3 spans 13 amino acids. CDR3 in amino acids: CSAGQNGNSPLHF. The CDR3 DNA sequence: TGCAGCGCTGGACAGAATGGAAATTCACCCCTCCACTTT.